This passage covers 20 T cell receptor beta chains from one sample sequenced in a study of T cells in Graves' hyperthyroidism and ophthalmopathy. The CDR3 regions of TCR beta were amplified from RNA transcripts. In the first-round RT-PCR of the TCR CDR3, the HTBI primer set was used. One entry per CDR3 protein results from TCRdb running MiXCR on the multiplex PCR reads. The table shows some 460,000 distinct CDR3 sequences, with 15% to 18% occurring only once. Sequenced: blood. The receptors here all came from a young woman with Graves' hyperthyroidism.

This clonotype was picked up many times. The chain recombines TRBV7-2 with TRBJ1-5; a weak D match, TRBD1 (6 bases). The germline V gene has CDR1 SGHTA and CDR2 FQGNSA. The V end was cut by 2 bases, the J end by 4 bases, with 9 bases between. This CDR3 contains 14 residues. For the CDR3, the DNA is TGTGCCAGCAGCTTACAGGGGAGTAATCAGCCCCAGCATTTT. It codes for CASSLQGSNQPQHF.

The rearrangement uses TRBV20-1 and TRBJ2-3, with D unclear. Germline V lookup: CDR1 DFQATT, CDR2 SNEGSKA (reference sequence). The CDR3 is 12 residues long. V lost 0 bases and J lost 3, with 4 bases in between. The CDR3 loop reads CSARDQTDTQYF. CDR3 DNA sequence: TGCAGTGCTAGAGATCAAACAGATACGCAGTATTTT.

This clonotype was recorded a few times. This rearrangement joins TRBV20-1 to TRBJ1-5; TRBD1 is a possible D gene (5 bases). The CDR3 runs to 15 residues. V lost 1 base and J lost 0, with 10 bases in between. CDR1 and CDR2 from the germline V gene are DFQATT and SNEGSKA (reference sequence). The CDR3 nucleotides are TGCAGTGCTAGAGCTCTGGGGGATAGCAATCAGCCCCAGCATTTT. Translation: CSARALGDSNQPQHF.

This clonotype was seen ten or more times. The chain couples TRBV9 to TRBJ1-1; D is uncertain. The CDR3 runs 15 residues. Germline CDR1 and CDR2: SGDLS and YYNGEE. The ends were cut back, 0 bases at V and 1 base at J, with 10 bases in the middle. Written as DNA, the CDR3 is TGTGCCAGCAGCGTAGACGGGCGTTGGAACACTGAAGCTTTCTTT. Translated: CASSVDGRWNTEAFF.

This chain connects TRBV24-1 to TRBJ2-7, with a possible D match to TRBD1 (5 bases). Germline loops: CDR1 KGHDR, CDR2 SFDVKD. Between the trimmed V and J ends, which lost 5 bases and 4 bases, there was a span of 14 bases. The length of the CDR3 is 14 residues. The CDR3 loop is CATSGDLGAYEQYF. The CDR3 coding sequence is TGTGCCACCAGTGGAGATCTAGGGGCTTACGAGCAGTACTTC.

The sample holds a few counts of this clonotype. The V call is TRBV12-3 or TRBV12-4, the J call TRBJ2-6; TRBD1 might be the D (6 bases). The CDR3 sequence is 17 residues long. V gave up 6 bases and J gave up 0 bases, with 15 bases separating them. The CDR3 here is CASSFGTSFSGANVLTF. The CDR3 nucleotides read TGTGCCAGCAGCTTTGGGACATCTTTCTCTGGGGCCAACGTCCTGACTTTC.

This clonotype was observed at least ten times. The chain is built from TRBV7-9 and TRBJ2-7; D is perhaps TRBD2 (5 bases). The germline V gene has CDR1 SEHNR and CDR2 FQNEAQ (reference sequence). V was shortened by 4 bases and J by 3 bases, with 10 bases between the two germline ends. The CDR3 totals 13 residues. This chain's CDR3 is CASSSGRGYEQYF. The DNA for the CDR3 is TGTGCCAGCAGCTCCGGTCGGGGCTACGAGCAGTACTTC.

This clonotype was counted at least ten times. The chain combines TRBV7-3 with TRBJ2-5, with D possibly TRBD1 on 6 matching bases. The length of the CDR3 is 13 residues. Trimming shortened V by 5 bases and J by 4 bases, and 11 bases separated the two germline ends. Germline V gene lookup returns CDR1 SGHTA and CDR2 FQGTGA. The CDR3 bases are TGTGCCAGCAGCACAGGCAGGGGAGAGACCCAGTACTTC. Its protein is CASSTGRGETQYF.

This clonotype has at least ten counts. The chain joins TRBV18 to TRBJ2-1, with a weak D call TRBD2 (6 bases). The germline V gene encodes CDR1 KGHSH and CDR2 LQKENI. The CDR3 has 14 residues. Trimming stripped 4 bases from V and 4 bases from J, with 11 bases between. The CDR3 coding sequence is TGTGCCAGCTCACGCACCGGGAGATACAATGAGCAGTTCTTC. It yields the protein CASSRTGRYNEQFF.

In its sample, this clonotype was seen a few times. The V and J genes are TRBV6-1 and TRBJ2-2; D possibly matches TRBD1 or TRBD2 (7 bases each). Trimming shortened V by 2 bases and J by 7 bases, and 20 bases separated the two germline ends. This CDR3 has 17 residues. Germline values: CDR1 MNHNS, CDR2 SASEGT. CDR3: CASSERSEQGRVGELFF. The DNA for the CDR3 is TGTGCCAGCAGTGAACGTTCGGAACAGGGGAGGGTCGGGGAGCTGTTTTTT.

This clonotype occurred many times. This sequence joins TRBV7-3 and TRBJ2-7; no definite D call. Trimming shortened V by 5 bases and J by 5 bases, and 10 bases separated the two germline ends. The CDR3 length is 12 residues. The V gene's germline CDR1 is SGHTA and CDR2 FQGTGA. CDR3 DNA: TGTGCCAGCAGCGAAGGGTCCCACGAGCAGTACTTC. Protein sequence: CASSEGSHEQYF.

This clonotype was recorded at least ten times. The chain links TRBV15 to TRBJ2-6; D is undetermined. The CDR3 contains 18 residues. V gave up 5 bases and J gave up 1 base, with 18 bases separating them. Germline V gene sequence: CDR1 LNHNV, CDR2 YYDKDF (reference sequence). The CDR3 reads CATSGNFGSWSGANVLTF. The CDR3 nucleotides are TGTGCCACCAGCGGGAACTTTGGGTCGTGGTCTGGGGCCAACGTCCTGACTTTC. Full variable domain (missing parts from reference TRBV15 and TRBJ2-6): DAMVIQNPRYQVTQFGKPVTLSCSQTLNHNVMYWYQQKSSQAPKLLFHYYDKDFNNEADTPDNFQSRRPNTSFCFLDIRSPGLGDTAMYLCATSGNFGSWSGANVLTFGAGSRLTVL.

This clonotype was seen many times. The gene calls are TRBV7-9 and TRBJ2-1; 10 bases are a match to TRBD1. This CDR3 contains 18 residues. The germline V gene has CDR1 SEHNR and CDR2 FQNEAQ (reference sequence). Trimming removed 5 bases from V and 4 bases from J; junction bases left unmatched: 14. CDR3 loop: CASSPGQGSPLGYNEQFF. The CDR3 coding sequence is TGTGCCAGCAGCCCGGGACAGGGGTCCCCACTAGGGTACAATGAGCAGTTCTTC.

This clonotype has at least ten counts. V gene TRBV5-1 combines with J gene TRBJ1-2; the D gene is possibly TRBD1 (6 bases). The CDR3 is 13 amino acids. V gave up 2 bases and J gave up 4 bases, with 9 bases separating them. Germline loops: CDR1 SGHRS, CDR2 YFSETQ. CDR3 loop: CASSFGGLYGYTF. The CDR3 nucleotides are TGCGCCAGCAGCTTTGGGGGCCTCTATGGCTACACCTTC.

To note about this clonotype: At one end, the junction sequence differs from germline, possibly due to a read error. CDR3 sequence (DNA): TGTGCCAGCATCCAAGAAGAGGGAAAACTGTTTTTT. Its protein is CASIQEEGKLFF. V usage is TRBV3-1 and J usage is TRBJ1-4, with unresolved D. This CDR3 has 12 residues. The germline gives CDR1 LGHDT, CDR2 YNNKEL (reference sequence).

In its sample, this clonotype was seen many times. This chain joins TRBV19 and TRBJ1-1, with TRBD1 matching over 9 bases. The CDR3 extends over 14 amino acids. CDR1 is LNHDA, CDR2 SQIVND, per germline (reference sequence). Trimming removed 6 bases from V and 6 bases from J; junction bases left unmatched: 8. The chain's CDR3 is CASRYRGRPAEAFF. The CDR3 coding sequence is TGTGCCAGTAGATACAGGGGGCGTCCGGCTGAAGCTTTCTTT. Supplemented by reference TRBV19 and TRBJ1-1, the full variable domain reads DGGITQSPKYLFRKEGQNVTLSCEQNLNHDAMYWYRQDPGQGLRLIYYSQIVNDFQKGDIAEGYSVSREKKESFPLTVTSAQKNPTAFYLCASRYRGRPAEAFFGQGTRLTVV.

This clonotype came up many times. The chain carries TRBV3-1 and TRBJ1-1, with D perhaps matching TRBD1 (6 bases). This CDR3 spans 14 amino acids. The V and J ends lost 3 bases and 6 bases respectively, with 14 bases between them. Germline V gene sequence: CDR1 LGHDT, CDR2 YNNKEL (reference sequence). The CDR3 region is CASSQDSETAEAFF. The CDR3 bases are TGTGCCAGCAGCCAGGACAGTGAGACGGCTGAAGCTTTCTTT.

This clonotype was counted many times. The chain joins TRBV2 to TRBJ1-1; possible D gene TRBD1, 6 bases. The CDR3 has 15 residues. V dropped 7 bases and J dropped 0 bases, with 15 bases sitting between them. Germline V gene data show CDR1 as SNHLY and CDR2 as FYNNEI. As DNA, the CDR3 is TGTGCCAGCACCGAGGGGGGGTTCATGAACACTGAAGCTTTCTTT. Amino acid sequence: CASTEGGFMNTEAFF.

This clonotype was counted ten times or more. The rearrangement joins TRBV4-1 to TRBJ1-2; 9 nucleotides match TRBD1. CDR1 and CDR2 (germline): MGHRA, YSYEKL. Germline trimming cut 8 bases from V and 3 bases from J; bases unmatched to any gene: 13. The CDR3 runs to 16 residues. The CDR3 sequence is CASSPDLQGADYGYTF. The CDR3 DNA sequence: TGCGCCAGCTCGCCCGACTTACAGGGGGCTGACTATGGCTACACCTTC.

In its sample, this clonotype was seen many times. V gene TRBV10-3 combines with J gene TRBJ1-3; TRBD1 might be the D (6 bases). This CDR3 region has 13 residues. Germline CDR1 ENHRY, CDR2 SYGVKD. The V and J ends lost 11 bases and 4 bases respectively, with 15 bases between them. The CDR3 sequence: CAVARGSGNTIYF. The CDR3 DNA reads TGTGCCGTAGCCAGGGGTTCCGGAAACACCATATATTTT.